This TCR beta chain was captured in a study of T cells in Graves' hyperthyroidism and ophthalmopathy. TCR beta CDR3 regions were amplified from RNA transcripts. First-round RT-PCR with HTBI primers amplified the TCR CDR3 region. In TCRdb, the multiplex PCR reads were re-called with MiXCR into one record per CDR3 protein. The sample gives about 610,000 distinct CDR3 sequences, about 43% of which show up once; around 8% is in the top ten. Unmatched junction bases numbered 6, after V lost 3 bases and J lost 3 bases. CDR1 and CDR2 (germline): GTSNPN, SVGIG (reference sequence). The CDR3 consists of 14 residues.

Sequenced input: peripheral blood or thyroid tissue (not recorded which). V gene TRBV30 combines with J gene TRBJ2-7, with TRBD1 identical over 9 bases. This receptor was taken from a woman between 18 and 30 years old with Graves' hyperthyroidism. The CDR3 loop is CAWRAGQGNYEQYF. DNA for the CDR3: TGTGCCTGGAGGGCGGGACAGGGAAACTACGAGCAGTACTTC.